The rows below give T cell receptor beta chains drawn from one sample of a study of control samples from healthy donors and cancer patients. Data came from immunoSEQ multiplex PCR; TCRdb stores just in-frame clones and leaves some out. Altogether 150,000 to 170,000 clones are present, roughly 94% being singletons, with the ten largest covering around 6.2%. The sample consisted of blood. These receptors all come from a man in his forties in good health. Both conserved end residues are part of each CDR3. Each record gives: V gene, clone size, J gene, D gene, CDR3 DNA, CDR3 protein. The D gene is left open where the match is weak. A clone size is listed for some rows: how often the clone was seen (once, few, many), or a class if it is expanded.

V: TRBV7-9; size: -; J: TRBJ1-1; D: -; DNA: TGTGCCAGCAGCTCAGAACCCGCCTTTGGAGCTTTCTTT; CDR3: CASSSEPAFGAFF
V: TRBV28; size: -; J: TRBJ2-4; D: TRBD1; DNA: TGTGCCAGCAGTGATAGGGGGACAGAGAACATTCAGTACTTC; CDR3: CASSDRGTENIQYF
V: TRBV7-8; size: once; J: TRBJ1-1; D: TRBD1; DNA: TGTGCCAGCAGCCCCCGGGACAGTGAAGCTTTCTTT; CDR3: CASSPRDSEAFF
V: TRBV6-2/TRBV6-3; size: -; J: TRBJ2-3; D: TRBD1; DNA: TGTGCCAGCAGTCGAACAGGGGGGACTAGCACAGATACGCAGTATTTT; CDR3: CASSRTGGTSTDTQYF
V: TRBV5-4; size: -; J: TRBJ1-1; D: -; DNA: TGTGCCAGCAGCTTGGGGGGTGGTGCTGAAGCTTTCTTT; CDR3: CASSLGGGAEAFF
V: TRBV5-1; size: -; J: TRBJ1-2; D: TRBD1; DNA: TGCGCCAGCAGCTCCACCGGGACAGGGGCCCTCAACTATGGCTACACCTTC; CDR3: CASSSTGTGALNYGYTF
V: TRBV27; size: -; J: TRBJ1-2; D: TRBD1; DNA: TGTGCCAGCAGCCGGACAGGGGAGGCAGGCTACACCTTC; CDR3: CASSRTGEAGYTF
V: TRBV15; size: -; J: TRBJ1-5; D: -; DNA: TGTGCCACCAGCAGAAACAGCAATCAGCCCCAGCATTTT; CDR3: CATSRNSNQPQHF
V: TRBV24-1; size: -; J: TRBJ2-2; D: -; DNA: TGTGCCACCAGTGATACAACAAACACCGGGGAGCTGTTTTTT; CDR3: CATSDTTNTGELFF
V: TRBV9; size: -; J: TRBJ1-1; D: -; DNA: TGTGCCAGCAGCGCTGCGGGGGGTCGAGGAGCTTTCTTT; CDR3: CASSAAGGRGAFF